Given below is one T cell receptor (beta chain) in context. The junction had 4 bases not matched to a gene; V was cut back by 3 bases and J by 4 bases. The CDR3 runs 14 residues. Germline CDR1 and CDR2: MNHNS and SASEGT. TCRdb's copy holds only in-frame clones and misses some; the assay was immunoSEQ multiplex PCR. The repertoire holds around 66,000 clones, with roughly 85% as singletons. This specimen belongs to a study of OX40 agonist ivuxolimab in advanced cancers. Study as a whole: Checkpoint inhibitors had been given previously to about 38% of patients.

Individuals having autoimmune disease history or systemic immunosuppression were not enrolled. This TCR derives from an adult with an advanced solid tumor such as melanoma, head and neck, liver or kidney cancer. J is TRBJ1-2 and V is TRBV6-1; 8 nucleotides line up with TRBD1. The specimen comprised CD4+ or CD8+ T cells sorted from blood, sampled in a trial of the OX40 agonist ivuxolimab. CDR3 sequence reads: CASSDRGRVYGYTF. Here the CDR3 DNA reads TGTGCCAGCAGTGACAGGGGGCGCGTCTATGGCTACACCTTC.